Sequencing of this T cell receptor beta chain was carried out in a study of shared clonotypes between healthy human individuals. Overall study: Donor ages ranged 18 to 49 years: a couple of women, a few men. For every donor, three CD4 naive, three CD4 memory, two CD8 naive and one CD8 memory plates were used. Study results and caveats: Memory subsets generally showed smaller estimated richness than naive subsets did.

Worth noting for this clone: What it recognizes is unknown.

V lost 1 base, J lost 3 bases, and 9 bases stayed unmatched. This CDR3 comprises 17 residues. Per the germline V gene, CDR1 is SNHLY and CDR2 is FYNNEI. CD45RO negativity and positive selection for CCR7 defined naive CD8 cells, a population that excluded terminally differentiated effector memory CD45RA+ cells. The assay was immunoSEQ multiplex PCR, and TCRdb's table has in-frame clones only and misses some. The sample has about 700,000 clones, 92% seen once. The clonotype originates from a man younger than 45 in good health. Sequencing was done on a sample of naive CD8+ T cells sorted from blood. The chain employs TRBV2 and TRBJ2-5; 9 nucleotides match TRBD2. The CDR3 loop reads CASSEDGVTSGKETQYF. In DNA form, the CDR3 reads TGTGCCAGCAGTGAAGATGGGGTGACTAGCGGAAAAGAGACCCAGTACTTC.